The source of this TCR beta chain is a study of Graves' ophthalmopathy and Graves' hyperthyroidism listed by TCRdb under 2018. About the study as a whole: Peripheral blood was collected at initial diagnosis, before any treatment. TCR beta repertoire signatures were used to distinguish Graves' ophthalmopathy from Graves' hyperthyroidism and to predict progression to ophthalmopathy. In total, approximately 130 blood samples were TCR-sequenced: 40 to 45 ophthalmopathy, some 75 hyperthyroidism and around 17 hyperthyroidism-to-ophthalmopathy patients. A discovery set of 100 patients (around 40 ophthalmopathy, just over 55 stable hyperthyroidism) was enrolled to explore V-J signatures distinguishing ophthalmopathy from hyperthyroidism. An independent validation cohort was composed of 18 to 20 hyperthyroidism patients and about 16 patients who later progressed from hyperthyroidism to ophthalmopathy. T-cell repertoires of thyroid tissue and blood were compared in a handful of hyperthyroidism patients. Once sampling was done, hyperthyroidism patients were given methimazole at a starting dose of 30 mg daily, while ophthalmopathy patients were given high-dose intravenous methylprednisolone. What the research found in general, with its limitations: Among expanded thyroid clonotypes with frequency above 0.001, most also showed up in blood, which suggests that blood repertoires may reflect the thyroid immune response. Ophthalmopathy was separated from stable hyperthyroidism by the 13-signature model with roughly 87% sensitivity and 81% to 84% specificity in cross-validation and with 80%/75% in the test set. In validation, the model predicted ophthalmopathy progression with about 70% sensitivity and 72.22% specificity; roughly 12 predicted patients were CT-confirmed with GO in a median of approximately six months. Sample size was not predetermined statistically, and investigators were not blinded to group allocation.

From a lookup of the germline V gene, CDR1 and CDR2 are SNHLY and FYNNEI. Measured from the cysteine to the phenylalanine, the CDR3 is 16 residues long. This entry keeps only the CDR3 DNA: 48 bases, framed from base 1. Patients with ophthalmopathy had moderately to severely active disease, with a Clinical Activity Score of 3 or more, a NOSPECS grade of 4 or more, and a disease duration of less than 3 months. Patients with other autoimmune diseases, uncontrolled infections, pregnancy or lactation were excluded. Clinical symptoms, serum thyroxine, TRAb, thyroid ultrasound and orbital computed tomography formed the basis of the diagnosis. Using Ficoll-Paque density gradient centrifugation, PBMCs were isolated from 8.5 to 10 ml of fresh peripheral blood. Trizol reagent was used to extract the total RNA, and its quality was then checked on an Agilent 2100 Bioanalyzer. Worth noting for this clonotype: The target of this receptor is not known. A much larger clonotype is one base distant, so this may be a read error.

TCR beta CDR3 regions were amplified from RNA transcripts for repertoire sequencing. The first round was an RT-PCR using HTBI primers with the Qiagen OneStep RT-PCR kit, and this first round was followed by a second-round multiplex PCR, then size selection and purification. Libraries were sequenced paired-end with 100 bp reads on an Illumina HiSeq2000. The authors' pipeline ran thus. SOAPnuke was used for read processing, and reads with adapters, uncalled bases, a mean Phred below 15, or no exact constant-primer or identifier match were discarded. High-quality paired reads were merged with COPE v1.2.5. Each unique nucleotide sequence was treated as a clonotype, and MiTCR v1.1 was used to align the clonotypes to the IMGT TRB V, D and J references. The analysis was limited to V-J combinations with a frequency above 0.0001, which together covered about 99% of repertoires. A TCR clonal expansion and chaos score per V-J combination was defined as the ratio of F50 clonal expansion to chaos observed in the TCRdist matrix. Features were reduced by Welch's t-statistics and random forest to about a dozen V-J combinations, which fed a naive Bayes classifier. The similarity between thyroid and blood repertoires was quantified using the Morisita-Horn index. TCRdb cleaned the public reads at Q25 with fastp, built clones with MiXCR and kept in-frame beta chains. Merged by CDR3 protein, the rows form single entries marked with the most common genes and DNA. TCRdb, rather than the study authors, made the V and J calls. The sample contains roughly 700,000 distinct CDR3 sequences, roughly 40% of them found a single time. The ten largest make up 44% of the sample.

The source of this sequence is an adult man with Graves' ophthalmopathy. Sequencing was carried out using peripheral blood. Recombination linked TRBV2 to TRBJ1-6; TRBD1 is a possible D gene, resting on 5 matching bases. The CDR3 in this case is CASSKLDISYNSPPHF. The DNA sequence is as follows: TGTGCCAGCAGCAAACTGGACATCTCCTATAATTCACCCCCCCACTTT.